This TCR beta chain was obtained from a study of blood T cell repertoires in COVID-19 (TCRdb year 2020). For the wider study: Samples covering the acute and convalescent phases of COVID-19 were provided by collaborators in the United States, Italy and Spain. The prospective study material was composed of cDNA or gDNA derived from T cells, B-cell-depleted T cells, or PBMCs. The dataset comprised deeply sampled blood TCRbeta repertoires from subjects exposed to, actively infected with, or recovered from COVID-19. The repertoires were made available in a free public database intended to serve as a resource for research on the immune response to SARS-CoV-2. Samples were obtained from the ongoing ImmuneRACE study (first 160 participants) and from about 1,300 subjects provided by 6 global collaborators. Sample metadata almost always included a de-identified subject ID, COVID-19 status, age in years and sex. Where available, HLA class I and class II types were taken from metadata supplied by the sample provider and were not determined by assay-based typing. The research as a whole found: The quantity of clinical and demographic metadata differed by source and by participant and was supplied without curation.

In Seattle, one collaborating source enrolled patients while the infection was active and tracked those patients longitudinally over the course of disease. Collaborating institutions collected whole blood in K2EDTA tubes following their own protocols. Collaborator samples were shipped for TCRbeta analysis as frozen whole blood, isolated PBMCs, or DNA extracted from either sample type. The immunoSEQ Assay, a bias-controlled multiplex PCR, was used to amplify TCRbeta CDR3 regions from genomic DNA. The paper's data handling went like this. The number of nucleated cells in each sample was estimated by amplification of reference gene primers within the assay. To quantify the absolute abundance of each unique TCRbeta CDR3 rearrangement, sequence reads were collapsed and filtered. For each sample, productive Simpson clonality was calculated as the square root of Simpson's diversity index across productive rearrangements. TCRdb took this table from immuneACCESS and kept in-frame rearrangements with V and J called. Such tables lack part of the clones; where checked against another copy, unresolved V genes explain under half of the gap, and the rest is unexplained. The V and J calls and clone size were taken over from that table, and D and trimming were inferred from the DNA. The table for this sample lists fewer than 150,000 clones; around 91% of them were counted only once. The ten most abundant clones make up about 4% of the sample.

Comments on this clone: Its cognate antigen has yet to be identified. Base qualities are not recorded, but no much larger clone differs from it by a single base.

The CDR3 runs 15 amino acids, cysteine and phenylalanine included. The DNA shown is the 45-base CDR3, in frame from base 1. Per the germline V gene, SGHDT is the CDR1 and YYEEEE is the CDR2. The germline ends are 14 bases apart after V is trimmed by 0 bases and J by 7 bases. The sequence derives from a woman aged 55-70 years with COVID-19, enrolled during active disease. The chain is assembled from TRBV5-6 and TRBJ1-5, with TRBD1 tentatively as D gene (6 bases match). The sample comprised peripheral blood. The CDR3 has the sequence CASSLEGGADQPQHF. The DNA sequence is given as TGTGCCAGCAGCTTGGAAGGGGGTGCTGACCAGCCCCAGCATTTT.